These T cell receptor beta chains were read from a single sample in a study of cytomegalovirus exposure and HLA in healthy donors. Profiling relied on immunoSEQ multiplex PCR, and the TCRdb table lists in-frame clones only, not all of them. The data show 120,000 or so clones, more than 75% seen once. The material sequenced was PBMCs. These receptors were taken from a young man in good health and CMV-seropositive. Both conserved end residues are part of each CDR3. D genes are given only for firm matches. Rows may omit the clone size; those that give it use once, few, many or a size class.

size: .; D: .; V: TRBV4-3; J: TRBJ2-2; CDR3: CASSQIVGLGELFF; DNA: TGCGCCAGCAGCCAAATCGTAGGACTCGGGGAGCTGTTTTTT
size: .; D: TRBD1; V: TRBV30; J: TRBJ2-7; CDR3: CAWSPRGLRYEQYF; DNA: TGTGCCTGGAGTCCCAGGGGGCTCCGCTACGAGCAGTACTTC
size: .; D: TRBD2; V: TRBV5-8; J: TRBJ2-7; CDR3: CASSRTRKVRLADEQYF; DNA: TGTGCCAGCAGCCGAACCAGAAAGGTGCGACTAGCCGACGAGCAGTACTTC
size: .; D: .; V: TRBV5-4; J: TRBJ2-1; CDR3: CASSLDGFSYNEQFF; DNA: TGTGCCAGCAGCTTGGATGGCTTCTCCTACAATGAGCAGTTCTTC
size: .; D: .; V: TRBV6-5; J: TRBJ2-7; CDR3: CATIRPGSYEQYF; DNA: TGTGCCACGATCCGTCCGGGGTCTTACGAGCAGTACTTC
size: many; D: TRBD1; V: TRBV9; J: TRBJ1-1; CDR3: CASSVGYRGTEAFF; DNA: TGTGCCAGCAGCGTAGGGTACAGGGGCACTGAAGCTTTCTTT
size: .; D: .; V: TRBV2; J: TRBJ2-7; CDR3: CASSGQVYEQYF; DNA: TGTGCCAGCAGTGGACAGGTCTACGAGCAGTACTTC
size: .; D: .; V: TRBV11-1; J: TRBJ2-4; CDR3: CASSSENIQYF; DNA: TGTGCCAGCAGCTCGGAAAACATTCAGTACTTC
size: .; D: TRBD2; V: TRBV7-3; J: TRBJ2-1; CDR3: CASSVLAGTRLPSSYNEQFF; DNA: TGTGCCAGCAGCGTCCTAGCCGGGACTAGATTGCCGAGCTCCTACAATGAGCAGTTCTTC
size: .; D: TRBD1; V: TRBV11-2; J: TRBJ2-3; CDR3: CASSLGDRPDTQYF; DNA: TGTGCCAGCAGCTTAGGGGACAGACCAGATACGCAGTATTTT
size: .; D: TRBD1; V: TRBV18; J: TRBJ2-5; CDR3: CASKDRGRETQYF; DNA: TGTGCCAGCAAGGACAGGGGGCGGGAGACCCAGTACTTC
size: .; D: TRBD2; V: TRBV7-9; J: TRBJ2-1; CDR3: CASSLVSKGTSGILQFF; DNA: TGTGCCAGCAGCTTAGTGTCTAAGGGGACTAGTGGGATCTTGCAGTTCTTC
size: .; D: .; V: TRBV5-1; J: TRBJ2-7; CDR3: CASSFDNLGSYEQYF; DNA: TGCGCCAGCAGCTTTGACAACCTTGGCTCCTACGAGCAGTACTTC
size: .; D: .; V: TRBV28; J: TRBJ1-5; CDR3: CASSPKRFRGAGQPQHF; DNA: TGTGCCAGCAGTCCCAAAAGATTCAGGGGCGCGGGTCAGCCCCAGCATTTT
size: .; D: .; V: TRBV7-6; J: TRBJ2-1; CDR3: CASSLSGVDEQFF; DNA: TGTGCCAGCAGCTTATCGGGGGTTGATGAGCAGTTCTTC
size: .; D: .; V: TRBV5-4; J: TRBJ2-3; CDR3: CASSPSGDTQYF; DNA: TGTGCCAGCAGCCCCAGCGGGGATACGCAGTATTTT
size: few; D: TRBD1; V: TRBV10-3; J: TRBJ1-1; CDR3: CAIKGQAGTEAFF; DNA: TGTGCCATCAAAGGACAGGCGGGCACTGAAGCTTTCTTT
size: .; D: .; V: TRBV5-1; J: TRBJ2-2; CDR3: CASSWGVAGTGELFF; DNA: TGCGCCAGCAGCTGGGGGGTCGCGGGTACCGGGGAGCTGTTTTTT
size: .; D: TRBD1; V: TRBV2; J: TRBJ2-7; CDR3: CASSETIGTGGPSGYEQYF; DNA: TGTGCCAGCAGTGAAACTATCGGGACAGGGGGGCCTAGCGGCTACGAGCAGTACTTC
size: .; D: .; V: TRBV27; J: TRBJ2-1; CDR3: CASSLSGQREFF; DNA: TGTGCCAGCAGTTTATCTGGACAGAGGGAGTTCTTC
size: .; D: TRBD1; V: TRBV4-2; J: TRBJ1-2; CDR3: CASSQDTTGGAYGYTF; DNA: TGTGCCAGCAGCCAAGATACGACAGGGGGCGCCTATGGCTACACCTTC
size: few; D: .; V: TRBV6-5; J: TRBJ1-5; CDR3: CASSYSIGSGGQPQHF; DNA: TGTGCCAGCAGTTACTCGATAGGGAGTGGAGGTCAGCCCCAGCATTTT
size: .; D: TRBD1; V: TRBV9; J: TRBJ2-7; CDR3: CASSVAGQGRHEQYF; DNA: TGTGCCAGCAGCGTAGCTGGACAGGGTAGGCACGAGCAGTACTTC
size: .; D: .; V: TRBV5-4; J: TRBJ1-1; CDR3: CASSSAGADIEAFF; DNA: TGTGCCAGCAGCTCTGCGGGGGCCGACATTGAAGCTTTCTTT
size: few; D: TRBD2; V: TRBV5-6; J: TRBJ2-1; CDR3: CASSLFEGLASNEQFF; DNA: TGTGCCAGCAGCTTGTTTGAGGGACTAGCGTCCAATGAGCAGTTCTTC
size: .; D: .; V: TRBV5-1; J: TRBJ1-1; CDR3: CASSLGGGAGGEAFF; DNA: TGCGCCAGCAGCTTGGGAGGGGGTGCGGGAGGTGAAGCTTTCTTT
size: .; D: .; V: TRBV5-1; J: TRBJ2-7; CDR3: CARKLGSAYRTYEQYF; DNA: TGCGCCAGAAAGCTCGGGTCCGCCTACAGGACGTACGAGCAGTACTTC
size: .; D: .; V: TRBV6-5; J: TRBJ1-5; CDR3: CASSYGAGTGPQHF; DNA: TGTGCCAGCAGTTACGGGGCGGGGACGGGTCCCCAGCATTTT
size: .; D: TRBD1; V: TRBV10-3; J: TRBJ2-7; CDR3: CAISDKGQGDNEQYF; DNA: TGTGCCATCAGTGACAAGGGACAGGGAGACAACGAGCAGTACTTC
size: .; D: .; V: TRBV5-6; J: TRBJ1-2; CDR3: CASSLSGNNYGYTF; DNA: TGTGCCAGCAGCTTGTCAGGGAACAACTATGGCTACACCTTC
size: .; D: TRBD1; V: TRBV10-3; J: TRBJ1-5; CDR3: CAISAGGNSNQPQHF; DNA: TGTGCCATCAGTGCAGGGGGCAATAGCAATCAGCCCCAGCATTTT
size: .; D: .; V: TRBV7-2; J: TRBJ2-2; CDR3: CASSLRGAPNTGELFF; DNA: TGTGCCAGCAGCTTACGGGGGGCACCGAACACCGGGGAGCTGTTTTTT